Below, one T cell receptor beta chain is given with its context. The sample is drawn from a study of T cell responses to AZD1222 COVID-19 vaccine. The germline gives CDR1 MDHEN, CDR2 SYDVKM. V trimming: 6 bases; J trimming: 1 base; junction bases outside the gene matches: 4. CDR3 length: 15 residues. Some clones are missing from TCRdb's copy, which holds only in-frame ones; the method was immunoSEQ multiplex PCR. This sample carries approximately 100,000 clones, roughly nine tenths of them seen once, and the ten largest clones take about 15%. The material was peripheral blood, obtained on day 0 of AZD1222 vaccination. The receptor was isolated from an adult in good health. The chain couples TRBV28 to TRBJ2-7, with 12 bases matching TRBD2. CDR3 amino acids: CASSRGTSGSYEQYF. The DNA for the CDR3 is TGTGCCAGCAGCCGTGGGACTAGCGGGTCCTACGAGCAGTACTTC.